One and the same sample provided the 16 T cell receptor beta chains below, sequenced in a study of OX40 agonist ivuxolimab in advanced cancers. The assay was immunoSEQ multiplex PCR, and TCRdb's table has in-frame clones only and misses some. The data contain about 160,000 clones, approximately 94% of them singletons. Sequencing used CD4+ or CD8+ T cells sorted from blood, obtained in a trial of the OX40 agonist ivuxolimab. Every receptor here comes from an adult with an advanced solid tumor such as melanoma, head and neck, liver or kidney cancer.

This CDR3 reads CASTTPGTVHQPQHF. CDR3 DNA: TGTGCCAGCACCACTCCAGGGACAGTCCATCAGCCCCAGCATTTT. V is TRBV28 and J is TRBJ1-5; 7 bases align to TRBD1. Per the germline V gene, CDR1 is MDHEN and CDR2 is SYDVKM. With V trimmed by 7 bases and J by 5 bases, 11 bases remained unmatched. The CDR3 runs 15 residues.

The chain joins TRBV6-6 to TRBJ1-3, with 8 positions matching TRBD1. CDR1 MNHNY and CDR2 SVGAGI come from the germline V gene (reference sequence). V lost 8 bases, J lost 2 bases, and 8 bases stayed unmatched. The CDR3 length is 15 residues. The CDR3 spells CASASDREAGNTIYF. CDR3 coding DNA: TGTGCCAGCGCGTCGGACAGGGAGGCTGGAAACACCATATATTTT.

The V and J genes are TRBV9 and TRBJ2-2; no clear D gene. This CDR3 contains 14 residues. CDR1 and CDR2 (germline): SGDLS, YYNGEE. V was clipped by 0 bases and J by 6 bases, with 9 bases between them. The CDR3 here is CASSVATLAGELFF. CDR3 bases: TGTGCCAGCAGCGTAGCTACCCTCGCCGGGGAGCTGTTTTTT. Supplemented by reference TRBV9 and TRBJ2-2, the full variable domain reads DSGVTQTPKHLITATGQRVTLRCSPRSGDLSVYWYQQSLDQGLQFLIQYYNGEERAKGNILERFSAQQFPDLHSELNLSSLELGDSALYFCASSVATLAGELFFGEGSRLTVL.

The CDR3 DNA is TGTGCCAGCGCCCCAGGGGGGTACAAAAACATTCAGTACTTC. Translated, it gives CASAPGGYKNIQYF. The J gene is TRBJ2-4, the V gene TRBV6-6; a possible D gene is TRBD1 (7 bases). The V and J ends lost 8 bases and 3 bases respectively, with 14 bases between them. This CDR3 comprises 14 residues. From germline, CDR1 is MNHNY and CDR2 SVGAGI (reference sequence).

The chain is built from TRBV10-3 and TRBJ1-2; D perhaps matches TRBD1 (5 bases). Trimming removed 0 bases from V and 4 bases from J, with 12 bases in between. Germline lookup yields CDR1 ENHRY and CDR2 SYGVKD. This CDR3 region has 15 residues. CDR3 loop: CAISESIGGGYGYTF. CDR3 bases: TGTGCCATCAGTGAGTCTATCGGGGGAGGCTATGGCTACACCTTC.

This chain uses TRBV5-1 with TRBJ1-2; D gene uncertain. The V end was cut by 0 bases, the J end by 5 bases, with 11 bases between. Germline-derived CDR1 and CDR2 are SGHRS and YFSETQ. The CDR3 extends over 14 amino acids. The CDR3 coding sequence is TGCGCCAGCAGCTTGGATCACCTACTTTATGGCTACACCTTC. Translating gives CASSLDHLLYGYTF.

The chain is built from TRBV9 and TRBJ2-5, with 12 bases aligning to TRBD2. CDR1 SGDLS and CDR2 YYNGEE come from the germline V gene. CDR3 length: 16 amino acids. Losses at the gene ends were 4 bases for V and 5 bases for J; bases not matched to a gene: 9. The CDR3 loop reads CASSSASGGARETQYF. For the CDR3, the DNA is TGTGCCAGCAGCTCCGCTAGCGGGGGGGCCCGGGAGACCCAGTACTTC.

This clone has only one observation. CDR3 sequence: CASSPYPPNTIYF. Here the CDR3 DNA reads TGTGCCAGCAGCCCCTACCCCCCAAACACCATATATTTT. The V call is TRBV7-2, the J call TRBJ1-3; D gene ambiguous. The CDR3 spans 13 residues. Trimming stripped 5 bases from V and 6 bases from J, with 11 bases between. The V gene's germline CDR1 is SGHTA and CDR2 FQGNSA.

This rearrangement joins TRBV6-6 to TRBJ1-1, with D tentatively TRBD1 (5 bases). CDR1 is MNHNY and CDR2 is SVGAGI in the germline V gene (reference sequence). The ends were cut back, 0 bases at V and 7 bases at J, with 12 bases in the middle. The CDR3 spans 14 residues. CDR3 protein: CASSYSSGTFEAFF. CDR3 bases: TGTGCCAGCAGTTACTCGAGTGGGACCTTTGAAGCTTTCTTT.

This sequence joins TRBV28 and TRBJ1-5, with D tentatively TRBD1 (5 bases). This CDR3 is 16 amino acids long. V lost 2 bases and J lost 9, with 20 bases in between. In germline, CDR1 is MDHEN, CDR2 SYDVKM. The CDR3 coding sequence is TGTGCCAGCAGTTTACCCCGGGACGGCCAGTGGGCGCCCCAGCATTTT. Its protein product is CASSLPRDGQWAPQHF. Supplemented by reference TRBV28 and TRBJ1-5, the full variable domain reads DVKVTQSSRYLVKRTGEKVFLECVQDMDHENMFWYRQDPGLGLRLIYFSYDVKMKEKGDIPEGYSVSREKKERFSLILESASTNQTSMYLCASSLPRDGQWAPQHFGDGTRLSIL.

The chain carries TRBV7-8 and TRBJ2-3, with TRBD2 matching 8 bases. Germline lookup yields CDR1 SGHVS and CDR2 FQNEAQ. V shed 6 bases and J 4 bases; nucleotides not matched to a gene: 15. The length of the CDR3 is 17 residues. CDR3 DNA: TGTGCCAGCAGGATACAGGGATCCGGACTAGCCCCAGATACGCAGTATTTT. Protein product: CASRIQGSGLAPDTQYF.

The genes are TRBV6-6 and TRBJ1-1; D is perhaps TRBD1 (5 bases). This CDR3 is built from 11 residues. Germline V lookup: CDR1 MNHNY, CDR2 SVGAGI (reference sequence). Between the trimmed V and J ends, which lost 7 bases and 5 bases, there was a span of 8 bases. CDR3 sequence (DNA): TGTGCCAGCAACCGGGGGACTGAAGCTTTCTTT. Its translation: CASNRGTEAFF.

The gene calls are TRBV5-8 and TRBJ1-5, with D unresolved. This CDR3 comprises 12 residues. CDR1 is SGHTS and CDR2 is YDEGEE in the germline V gene. V was pared by 5 bases and J by 7 bases, with 10 bases between. CDR3 in amino acids: CASSLQHQPQHF. The CDR3 DNA is TGTGCCAGCAGTCTACAGCACCAGCCCCAGCATTTT.

The chain has TRBV6-4 and TRBJ1-3; 7 bases align to TRBD1. Germline trimming cut 8 bases from V and 3 bases from J; bases unmatched to any gene: 16. CDR1 is MRHNA and CDR2 is SNTAGT in the germline V gene. The CDR3 is 17 residues long. CDR3 loop: CASLGPAMQGDGNTIYF. CDR3 sequence (DNA): TGTGCCAGCCTAGGTCCCGCCATGCAGGGGGATGGAAACACCATATATTTT.

The gene calls are TRBV5-8 and TRBJ1-3; D is unclear. The length of the CDR3 is 14 residues. V was trimmed by 0 bases and J by 2 bases, leaving 6 bases between them. Germline V CDR1 and CDR2: SGHTS, YDEGEE. The CDR3, as DNA: TGTGCCAGCAGCTTGGTAGGGACTGGAAACACCATATATTTT. It translates to CASSLVGTGNTIYF.

J is TRBJ1-2 and V is TRBV29-1; D is unclear. Trimming cost V 4 bases and J 5 bases, with 11 bases left between them. Per germline, CDR1 SQVTM and CDR2 ANQGSEA. The CDR3 totals 12 residues. CDR3 nucleotides: TGCAGCGTTGGAAGCACTGGTTATGGCTACACCTTC. Protein sequence: CSVGSTGYGYTF.